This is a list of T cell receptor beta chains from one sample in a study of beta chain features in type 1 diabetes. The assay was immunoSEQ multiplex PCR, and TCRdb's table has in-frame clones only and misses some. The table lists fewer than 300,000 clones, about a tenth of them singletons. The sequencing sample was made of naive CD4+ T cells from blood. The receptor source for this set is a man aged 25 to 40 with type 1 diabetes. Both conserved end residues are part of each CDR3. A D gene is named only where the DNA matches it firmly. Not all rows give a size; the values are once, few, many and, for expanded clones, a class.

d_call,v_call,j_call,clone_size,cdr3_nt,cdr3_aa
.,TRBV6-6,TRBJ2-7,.,TGTGCCAGCAGTTACATGGGGGCTTCCGAGCAGTACTTC,CASSYMGASEQYF
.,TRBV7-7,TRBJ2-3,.,TGTGCTAGCAGCTTAGGTGGAGGAGGCACAGATACGCAGTATTTT,CASSLGGGGTDTQYF
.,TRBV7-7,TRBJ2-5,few,TGTGCTAGCAGCTCCGGACCCACGGCGGGGACCCAGTACTTC,CASSSGPTAGTQYF
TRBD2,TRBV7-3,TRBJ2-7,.,TGTGCCAGCAGCCCCGGCCTAGCGGGCCTCTACGAGCAGTACTTC,CASSPGLAGLYEQYF
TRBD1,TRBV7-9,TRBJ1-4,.,TGTGCCAGCAGCTCGGGACAGGGGACCGAAAAACTGTTTTTT,CASSSGQGTEKLFF
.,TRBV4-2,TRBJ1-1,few,TGTGCCAGCAGCCAGGCTCAGAGGAGCTTGAACACTGAAGCTTTCTTT,CASSQAQRSLNTEAFF
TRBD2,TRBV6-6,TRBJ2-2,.,TGTGCCAGCAGTGAGCGGGGGGCGTCCGGGGAGCTGTTTTTT,CASSERGASGELFF
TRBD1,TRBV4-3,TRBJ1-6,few,TGCGCCAGCAGCCAAGACATCAGGGGGACAGGTTCACCCCTCCACTTT,CASSQDIRGTGSPLHF
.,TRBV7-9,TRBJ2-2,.,TGTGCCAGCAGCTCGTTCCAGGGCCCCGGGGAGCTGTTTTTT,CASSSFQGPGELFF
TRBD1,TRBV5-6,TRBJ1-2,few,TGTGCCAGCAGCCCGGGACAGGGCTATGGCTACACCTTC,CASSPGQGYGYTF
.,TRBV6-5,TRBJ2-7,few,TGTGCCAGCAGCCGACCGGGACTCTCCTACGAGCAGTACTTC,CASSRPGLSYEQYF
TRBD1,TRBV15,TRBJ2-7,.,TGTGCCACCAGCAGAGGGGACAGGGGCTACGAGCAGTACTTC,CATSRGDRGYEQYF
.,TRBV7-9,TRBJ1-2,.,TGTGCCAGCAGCTCCGGGTTTGGCTACACCTTC,CASSSGFGYTF
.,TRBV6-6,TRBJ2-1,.,TGTGCCAGCAGGGTTACAGTGGATGAGCAGTTCTTC,CASRVTVDEQFF
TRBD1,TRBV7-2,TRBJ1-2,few,TGTGCCAGCAGCACTCACAGGGGGCTGGGCTATGGCTACACCTTC,CASSTHRGLGYGYTF
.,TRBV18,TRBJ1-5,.,TGTGCCAGCTCACCGATGGTCAGTAGCAATCAGCCCCAGCATTTT,CASSPMVSSNQPQHF
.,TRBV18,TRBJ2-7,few,TGTGCCAGCTCAGCTGCGCGGGGACCCTACGAGCAGTACTTC,CASSAARGPYEQYF
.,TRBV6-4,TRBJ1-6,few,TGTGCCAGCAGGACAGGACCTAATTCACCCCTCCACTTT,CASRTGPNSPLHF
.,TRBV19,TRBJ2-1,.,TGTGCCAGTAGTATAGGACAGGTGGGTGAGCAGTTCTTC,CASSIGQVGEQFF
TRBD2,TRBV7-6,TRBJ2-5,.,TGTGCCAGCGTTAAGGCGGGGGGACACCAAGAGACCCAGTACTTC,CASVKAGGHQETQYF
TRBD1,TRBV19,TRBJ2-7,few,TGTGCCAGTAGCCCCGGGACAGGGGGCTCCTACGAGCAGTACTTC,CASSPGTGGSYEQYF
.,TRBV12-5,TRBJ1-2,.,TGTGCTAGTGGTTTGGTAGCCCCAGGACAGAGCTATGGCTACACCTTC,CASGLVAPGQSYGYTF
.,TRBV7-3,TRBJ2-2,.,TGTGCCAGCAGCTTACTGAACACCGGGGAGCTGTTTTTT,CASSLLNTGELFF
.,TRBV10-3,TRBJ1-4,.,TGTGCCACCTCGGACACTGCAACTAATGAAAAACTGTTTTTT,CATSDTATNEKLFF
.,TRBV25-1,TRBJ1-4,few,TGTGCCAGCAGTGTGGGGGGTCATGAAAAACTGTTTTTT,CASSVGGHEKLFF
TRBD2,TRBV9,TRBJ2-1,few,TGTGCCAGCAACCTCGGGTGGGAGGGGAATGAGCAGTTCTTC,CASNLGWEGNEQFF
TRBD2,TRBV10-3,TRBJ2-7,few,TGTGCCACCTCGCTCACTTTGGGGGGGAGCTCCTACGAGCAGTACTTC,CATSLTLGGSSYEQYF
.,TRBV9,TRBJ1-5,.,TGTGCCAGCAGCGTAGGAGGGGGGGACAATCAGCCCCAGCATTTT,CASSVGGGDNQPQHF
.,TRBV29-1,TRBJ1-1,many,TGCAGCGTTGAGAAGACAGAGAACACTGAAGCTTTCTTT,CSVEKTENTEAFF